This is a list of T cell receptor beta chains from one sample in a study of blood T cell repertoires in COVID-19. This table comes from immunoSEQ multiplex PCR, and its TCRdb copy is limited to in-frame clones, with some not included. Found here are 300,000 to 400,000 clones, roughly 87% of them singletons; the top ten hold around 8.9%. Sample: peripheral blood. The receptors derive from a man aged 25 to 45 with COVID-19, enrolled during active disease. CDR3s include the opening cysteine and the closing phenylalanine or tryptophan. A D gene is named only where the DNA matches it firmly. The size field is filled for only some rows; it gives once, few, many or a size class.

d_gene: NA
j_gene: TRBJ2-2
abundance: NA
v_gene: TRBV5-1
CDR3aa: CASSLAIAYTGELFF
CDR3nt: TGCGCCAGCAGCTTGGCCATTGCGTACACCGGGGAGCTGTTTTTT

d_gene: TRBD1
j_gene: TRBJ2-7
abundance: once
v_gene: TRBV10-3
CDR3aa: CAISESSRAQGEQYF
CDR3nt: TGTGCCATCAGTGAGTCTAGTAGGGCACAGGGGGAGCAGTACTTC

d_gene: TRBD1
j_gene: TRBJ2-5
abundance: once
v_gene: TRBV6-5
CDR3aa: CASSYGRQGAKTQYF
CDR3nt: TGTGCCAGCAGTTACGGCCGACAGGGGGCGAAGACCCAGTACTTC

d_gene: TRBD2
j_gene: TRBJ2-5
abundance: NA
v_gene: TRBV10-3
CDR3aa: CAISGTPGLAGGPGETQYF
CDR3nt: TGTGCCATCAGCGGCACTCCGGGACTAGCGGGGGGGCCCGGGGAGACCCAGTACTTC

d_gene: NA
j_gene: TRBJ2-5
abundance: NA
v_gene: TRBV6-2/TRBV6-3
CDR3aa: CASSPGVRSETQYF
CDR3nt: TGTGCCAGCAGTCCCGGGGTTCGTTCGGAGACCCAGTACTTC

d_gene: TRBD1
j_gene: TRBJ1-1
abundance: NA
v_gene: TRBV6-5
CDR3aa: CASRRQGAYTEAFF
CDR3nt: TGTGCCAGCAGAAGACAGGGGGCGTACACTGAAGCTTTCTTT

d_gene: TRBD2
j_gene: TRBJ2-2
abundance: NA
v_gene: TRBV25-1
CDR3aa: CASSEGGLAGTGELFF
CDR3nt: TGTGCCAGCAGTGAAGGCGGACTAGCGGGAACCGGGGAGCTGTTTTTT

d_gene: TRBD1
j_gene: TRBJ1-5
abundance: NA
v_gene: TRBV5-1
CDR3aa: CASSLDGTGVRQPQHF
CDR3nt: TGCGCCAGCAGCTTGGACGGGACAGGGGTTCGCCAGCCCCAGCATTTT

d_gene: TRBD1
j_gene: TRBJ2-7
abundance: NA
v_gene: TRBV9
CDR3aa: CASSVGPGTGEYEQYF
CDR3nt: TGTGCCAGCAGCGTAGGACCCGGGACAGGGGAGTACGAGCAGTACTTC

d_gene: NA
j_gene: TRBJ2-2
abundance: NA
v_gene: TRBV10-3
CDR3aa: CAIRDRTENTGELFF
CDR3nt: TGTGCCATCAGAGATCGGACAGAGAACACCGGGGAGCTGTTTTTT

d_gene: NA
j_gene: TRBJ1-2
abundance: NA
v_gene: TRBV30
CDR3aa: CAWTSYGNYGYTF
CDR3nt: TGTGCCTGGACCTCTTACGGTAACTATGGCTACACCTTC

d_gene: NA
j_gene: TRBJ2-7
abundance: few
v_gene: TRBV7-9
CDR3aa: CASSPRAGSSYEQYF
CDR3nt: TGTGCCAGCAGCCCCAGGGCAGGGTCCTCCTACGAGCAGTACTTC

d_gene: NA
j_gene: TRBJ2-2
abundance: NA
v_gene: TRBV19
CDR3aa: CASYGLGVNTGELFF
CDR3nt: TGTGCCAGCTACGGCCTAGGGGTTAACACCGGGGAGCTGTTTTTT

d_gene: NA
j_gene: TRBJ2-3
abundance: NA
v_gene: TRBV24-1
CDR3aa: CATPSDTQYF
CDR3nt: TGTGCCACCCCTTCGGATACGCAGTATTTT

d_gene: TRBD1
j_gene: TRBJ2-7
abundance: NA
v_gene: TRBV5-4
CDR3aa: CASSAGDSSAIRSYEQYF
CDR3nt: TGTGCCAGCAGCGCCGGGGACAGCTCTGCGATCCGCTCCTACGAGCAGTACTTC

d_gene: TRBD2
j_gene: TRBJ2-1
abundance: NA
v_gene: TRBV4-2
CDR3aa: CASSLSGRGTYNEQFF
CDR3nt: TGTGCCAGCAGCCTCAGCGGGAGAGGGACCTACAATGAGCAGTTCTTC

d_gene: TRBD1
j_gene: TRBJ2-1
abundance: few
v_gene: TRBV27
CDR3aa: CASSYLGTGDEQFF
CDR3nt: TGTGCCAGCAGTTACTTAGGGACAGGGGATGAGCAGTTCTTC

d_gene: NA
j_gene: TRBJ2-5
abundance: NA
v_gene: TRBV19
CDR3aa: CASSIPMARQETQYF
CDR3nt: TGTGCCAGTAGTATACCAATGGCACGCCAAGAGACCCAGTACTTC

d_gene: NA
j_gene: TRBJ1-1
abundance: NA
v_gene: TRBV7-3
CDR3aa: CASSLQGATEAFF
CDR3nt: TGTGCCAGCAGCTTGCAGGGTGCCACTGAAGCTTTCTTT

d_gene: NA
j_gene: TRBJ2-3
abundance: NA
v_gene: TRBV7-9
CDR3aa: CASSLISRGTDTQYF
CDR3nt: TGTGCCAGCAGCTTAATATCGAGGGGGACAGATACGCAGTATTTT

d_gene: TRBD2
j_gene: TRBJ2-2
abundance: NA
v_gene: TRBV7-3
CDR3aa: CASSLRSSGTAGELFF
CDR3nt: TGTGCCAGCAGCTTACGCTCTAGCGGGACGGCCGGGGAGCTGTTTTTT

d_gene: NA
j_gene: TRBJ1-3
abundance: NA
v_gene: TRBV5-4
CDR3aa: CASSSPLSGNTIYF
CDR3nt: TGTGCCAGCAGCTCCCCCCTTTCTGGAAACACCATATATTTT

d_gene: NA
j_gene: TRBJ2-1
abundance: NA
v_gene: TRBV6-2/TRBV6-3
CDR3aa: CASSYTGGRYNEQFF
CDR3nt: TGTGCCAGCAGTTACACCGGGGGTCGCTACAATGAGCAGTTCTTC

d_gene: TRBD1
j_gene: TRBJ1-1
abundance: NA
v_gene: TRBV28
CDR3aa: CASSLLGQGKTEAFF
CDR3nt: TGTGCCAGCAGTTTATTAGGACAGGGGAAAACTGAAGCTTTCTTT

d_gene: NA
j_gene: TRBJ2-3
abundance: NA
v_gene: TRBV3-1/TRBV3-2
CDR3aa: CASSSASSGTDTQYF
CDR3nt: TGTGCCAGCAGCTCCGCATCTAGCGGCACAGATACGCAGTATTTT

d_gene: NA
j_gene: TRBJ1-1
abundance: NA
v_gene: TRBV7-3
CDR3aa: CASSSQQGTEAFF
CDR3nt: TGTGCCAGCAGCTCTCAACAGGGCACTGAAGCTTTCTTT

d_gene: NA
j_gene: TRBJ1-1
abundance: NA
v_gene: TRBV29-1
CDR3aa: CSVVQGNTEAFF
CDR3nt: TGCAGCGTTGTCCAGGGGAACACTGAAGCTTTCTTT

d_gene: NA
j_gene: TRBJ1-5
abundance: NA
v_gene: TRBV7-2
CDR3aa: CASSREWTGQPQHF
CDR3nt: TGTGCCAGCAGCAGGGAGTGGACGGGTCAGCCCCAGCATTTT

d_gene: TRBD1
j_gene: TRBJ1-2
abundance: NA
v_gene: TRBV4-2
CDR3aa: CASSQVRQGSLIVASDGYTF
CDR3nt: TGTGCCAGCAGCCAAGTCAGACAGGGAAGTTTGATTGTGGCGTCCGATGGCTACACCTTC

d_gene: TRBD2
j_gene: TRBJ2-1
abundance: NA
v_gene: TRBV18
CDR3aa: CASSRLAGDNEQFF
CDR3nt: TGTGCCAGCTCACGACTAGCGGGGGATAATGAGCAGTTCTTC

d_gene: NA
j_gene: TRBJ2-3
abundance: NA
v_gene: TRBV11-1
CDR3aa: CASSTRGATDTQYF
CDR3nt: TGTGCCAGCAGCACCAGGGGGGCCACAGATACGCAGTATTTT

d_gene: NA
j_gene: TRBJ2-7
abundance: NA
v_gene: TRBV19
CDR3aa: CASSPRGLPSRRSSSYEQYF
CDR3nt: TGTGCCAGTAGCCCTCGGGGATTACCTTCTAGACGTTCCTCTTCATACGAGCAGTACTTC

d_gene: TRBD1
j_gene: TRBJ2-1
abundance: NA
v_gene: TRBV5-6
CDR3aa: CASSLERTGGFHNEQFF
CDR3nt: TGTGCCAGCAGCTTGGAACGGACAGGGGGGTTTCACAATGAGCAGTTCTTC

d_gene: TRBD1
j_gene: TRBJ1-2
abundance: once
v_gene: TRBV18
CDR3aa: CASSPAGTGGHGYTF
CDR3nt: TGTGCCAGCTCACCCGCCGGGACAGGGGGCCATGGCTACACCTTC

d_gene: NA
j_gene: TRBJ2-1
abundance: NA
v_gene: TRBV11-2
CDR3aa: CASSLQRYNEQFF
CDR3nt: TGTGCCAGCAGCTTACAGCGGTACAATGAGCAGTTCTTC

d_gene: TRBD1
j_gene: TRBJ2-7
abundance: NA
v_gene: TRBV7-2
CDR3aa: CASSSRTGSGYEQYF
CDR3nt: TGTGCCAGCAGCTCGCGGACAGGTAGTGGCTACGAGCAGTACTTC

d_gene: NA
j_gene: TRBJ1-2
abundance: NA
v_gene: TRBV10-3
CDR3aa: CAISESKGVLLPNYGYTF
CDR3nt: TGTGCCATCAGTGAGTCGAAAGGGGTTCTGCTTCCTAACTATGGCTACACCTTC

d_gene: NA
j_gene: TRBJ1-2
abundance: NA
v_gene: TRBV9
CDR3aa: CASSPTGTPNYGYTF
CDR3nt: TGTGCCAGCAGCCCAACCGGGACACCCAACTATGGCTACACCTTC

d_gene: TRBD1
j_gene: TRBJ2-7
abundance: NA
v_gene: TRBV7-2
CDR3aa: CASSSDRGGGEQYF
CDR3nt: TGTGCCAGCAGCTCCGACAGGGGAGGCGGCGAGCAGTACTTC

d_gene: TRBD1
j_gene: TRBJ2-5
abundance: NA
v_gene: TRBV7-2
CDR3aa: CASSSDRGRETQYF
CDR3nt: TGTGCCAGCAGCTCGGACAGGGGGCGGGAGACCCAGTACTTC

d_gene: NA
j_gene: TRBJ1-4
abundance: NA
v_gene: TRBV2
CDR3aa: CASRTATNEKLFF
CDR3nt: TGTGCCAGCAGAACTGCAACTAATGAAAAACTGTTTTTT

d_gene: NA
j_gene: TRBJ1-1
abundance: NA
v_gene: TRBV19
CDR3aa: CASSIGSEYTEAFF
CDR3nt: TGTGCCAGTAGTATAGGGTCGGAGTACACTGAAGCTTTCTTT

d_gene: TRBD1
j_gene: TRBJ1-1
abundance: NA
v_gene: TRBV7-3
CDR3aa: CASRKTGGESTEAFF
CDR3nt: TGTGCCAGCAGGAAGACAGGGGGCGAATCGACCGAAGCTTTCTTT

d_gene: NA
j_gene: TRBJ2-5
abundance: NA
v_gene: TRBV12-3/TRBV12-4
CDR3aa: CASSGEYQETQYF
CDR3nt: TGTGCCAGCAGTGGAGAATACCAAGAGACCCAGTACTTC

d_gene: TRBD1
j_gene: TRBJ1-1
abundance: NA
v_gene: TRBV10-3
CDR3aa: CAIGGTDRPNTEAFF
CDR3nt: TGTGCCATCGGCGGGACAGACCGACCGAACACTGAAGCTTTCTTT

d_gene: TRBD1
j_gene: TRBJ2-7
abundance: NA
v_gene: TRBV5-6
CDR3aa: CASSYRGHGSYEQYF
CDR3nt: TGTGCCAGCAGCTACAGGGGACATGGTTCCTACGAGCAGTACTTC

d_gene: TRBD1
j_gene: TRBJ2-1
abundance: NA
v_gene: TRBV5-5
CDR3aa: CASSFPGQGDLNEQFF
CDR3nt: TGTGCCAGCAGCTTTCCGGGACAGGGGGACCTTAATGAGCAGTTCTTC

d_gene: NA
j_gene: TRBJ1-2
abundance: NA
v_gene: TRBV5-1
CDR3aa: CASSLFGSTNYGYTF
CDR3nt: TGCGCCAGCAGCTTATTCGGGTCGACTAACTATGGCTACACCTTC

d_gene: TRBD1
j_gene: TRBJ2-7
abundance: NA
v_gene: TRBV4-3
CDR3aa: CASSQGDRFSYEQYF
CDR3nt: TGCGCCAGCAGCCAAGGGGACAGATTCTCCTACGAGCAGTACTTC

d_gene: NA
j_gene: TRBJ2-3
abundance: NA
v_gene: TRBV9
CDR3aa: CASSGSAESRDTQYF
CDR3nt: TGTGCCAGCAGCGGGTCAGCGGAGAGCCGGGATACGCAGTATTTT

d_gene: TRBD2
j_gene: TRBJ2-1
abundance: NA
v_gene: TRBV2
CDR3aa: CASRTPGLGNNEQFF
CDR3nt: TGTGCCAGCAGAACACCGGGACTAGGTAACAATGAGCAGTTCTTC

d_gene: TRBD2
j_gene: TRBJ2-5
abundance: once
v_gene: TRBV7-9
CDR3aa: CASSRSGVETQYF
CDR3nt: TGTGCCAGCAGCCGCAGCGGGGTCGAGACCCAGTACTTC

d_gene: TRBD1
j_gene: TRBJ2-7
abundance: NA
v_gene: TRBV10-3
CDR3aa: CATRDSTYEQYF
CDR3nt: TGTGCCACGAGGGACAGCACCTACGAGCAGTACTTC

d_gene: TRBD2
j_gene: TRBJ2-5
abundance: NA
v_gene: TRBV2
CDR3aa: CASRRASGGLLQETQYF
CDR3nt: TGTGCCAGCAGGAGGGCTAGCGGGGGGCTTCTTCAAGAGACCCAGTACTTC

d_gene: NA
j_gene: TRBJ2-5
abundance: NA
v_gene: TRBV5-4
CDR3aa: CASSLAPVQETQYF
CDR3nt: TGTGCCAGCAGCTTGGCCCCGGTTCAAGAGACCCAGTACTTC

d_gene: TRBD1
j_gene: TRBJ2-6
abundance: NA
v_gene: TRBV24-1
CDR3aa: CATSDPLRDRVTTGANVLTF
CDR3nt: TGTGCCACCAGTGACCCCCTCCGGGACAGGGTCACTACTGGGGCCAACGTCCTGACTTTC

d_gene: TRBD2
j_gene: TRBJ2-1
abundance: NA
v_gene: TRBV6-1
CDR3aa: CASSVLAGGHEQFF
CDR3nt: TGTGCCAGCAGTGTACTAGCGGGAGGTCACGAGCAGTTCTTC

d_gene: NA
j_gene: TRBJ2-7
abundance: NA
v_gene: TRBV9
CDR3aa: CASSVGPTTYEQYF
CDR3nt: TGTGCCAGCAGCGTAGGGCCAACTACCTACGAGCAGTACTTC

d_gene: TRBD1
j_gene: TRBJ1-1
abundance: NA
v_gene: TRBV7-8
CDR3aa: CASSSVGGTGVAEAFF
CDR3nt: TGTGCCAGCAGCTCCGTTGGGGGGACAGGGGTTGCTGAAGCTTTCTTT

d_gene: NA
j_gene: TRBJ2-4
abundance: NA
v_gene: TRBV28
CDR3aa: CASSSSSPVLNIQYF
CDR3nt: TGTGCCAGCAGTTCCTCCTCCCCCGTCCTAAACATTCAGTACTTC